Each of the 30 T cell receptor beta chains below was sequenced from the same sample in a study of T cell responses to AZD1222 COVID-19 vaccine. Some clones are missing from TCRdb's copy, which holds only in-frame ones; the method was immunoSEQ multiplex PCR. The table records roughly 98,000 clones, approximately 88% of them present only once. Source: peripheral blood, taken 28 days after the second AZD1222 dose. The source is an adult who received the AZD1222 COVID-19 vaccine.

V is TRBV7-9 and J is TRBJ2-5; D unclear. The germline V and J ends were trimmed by 3 bases and 5 bases, with 7 bases remaining between them. The CDR3 length is 12 residues. In germline, CDR1 is SEHNR, CDR2 FQNEAQ (reference sequence). This CDR3 reads CASSFTVETQYF. The CDR3 nucleotides read TGTGCCAGCAGCTTTACCGTGGAGACCCAGTACTTC.

The CDR3 reads CASSIRALSSGNTIYF. CDR3 bases: TGTGCCAGTAGTATTCGGGCACTTAGCTCTGGAAACACCATATATTTT. This chain connects TRBV19 to TRBJ1-3, with no clear D. Germline CDR1 and CDR2: LNHDA and SQIVND (reference sequence). The CDR3 consists of 16 residues. The V end lost 3 bases, the J end lost 0 bases, and 12 bases lay between the germline ends.

The chain carries TRBV27 and TRBJ2-3; 8 bases match TRBD2. This CDR3 is built from 14 residues. After removal of 4 bases from V and 3 bases from J, the junction contained 3 bases not matched to a gene. CDR1 is MNHEY and CDR2 is SMNVEV in the germline V gene (reference sequence). CDR3 sequence reads: CASSSPSGTDTQYF. CDR3 in DNA: TGTGCCAGCAGTTCCCCTAGCGGGACAGATACGCAGTATTTT.

This clone appeared once. This chain links TRBV7-9 with TRBJ1-1; D is uncertain. The CDR3 extends over 15 amino acids. CDR1 is SEHNR and CDR2 is FQNEAQ in the germline V gene (reference sequence). Between the trimmed V and J ends, which lost 1 base and 5 bases, there was a span of 14 bases. The CDR3 DNA is TGTGCCAGCAGCTTAGATAGGTTGGGTGTTACTGAAGCTTTCTTT. This translates into CASSLDRLGVTEAFF.

CDR3 sequence: CASSTGLIGQPQHF. Here the CDR3 DNA reads TGTGCCAGCAGCACAGGCTTAATAGGTCAGCCCCAGCATTTT. The chain carries TRBV7-2 and TRBJ1-5, with a tentative D call TRBD1 (5 bases). Between the trimmed V and J ends, which lost 5 bases and 6 bases, there was a span of 14 bases. This CDR3 has 14 amino acids. Germline CDR1 and CDR2: SGHTA and FQGNSA.

The V call is TRBV10-3, the J call TRBJ2-1, with D tentatively TRBD1 (6 bases). The CDR3 covers 14 residues. The germline V gene has CDR1 ENHRY and CDR2 SYGVKD. The ends were cut back, 2 bases at V and 4 bases at J, with 9 bases in the middle. The CDR3 is CAISEVRGYNEQFF. The DNA of the CDR3 is TGTGCCATCAGTGAGGTGAGGGGGTACAATGAGCAGTTCTTC.

The J gene is TRBJ1-2, the V gene TRBV19; D is ambiguous. The germline gives CDR1 LNHDA, CDR2 SQIVND (reference sequence). V was trimmed by 4 bases and J by 0 bases, leaving 12 bases between them. The CDR3 spans 15 residues. The CDR3, as DNA: TGTGCCAGTAGTAGTCTGGACGGAGCTAACTATGGCTACACCTTC. This encodes CASSSLDGANYGYTF. The full variable domain, rest sourced from reference TRBV19 and TRBJ1-2, is DGGITQSPKYLFRKEGQNVTLSCEQNLNHDAMYWYRQDPGQGLRLIYYSQIVNDFQKGDIAEGYSVSREKKESFPLTVTSAQKNPTAFYLCASSSLDGANYGYTFGSGTRLTVV.

V usage is TRBV2 and J usage is TRBJ2-2, with no clear D. Trimming removed 3 bases from V and 5 bases from J, with 13 bases in between. Germline CDR1 SNHLY, CDR2 FYNNEI. This CDR3 region has 15 residues. CDR3 bases: TGTGCCAGCAGTGAGAGTACGACGGCTACCGGGGAGCTGTTTTTT. Encoded protein: CASSESTTATGELFF.

The CDR3: CASSYRSGNEQFF. The CDR3 DNA follows: TGTGCCAGCAGCTACCGTTCGGGGAATGAGCAGTTCTTC. The rearrangement links TRBV7-2 to TRBJ2-1, with a weak D call TRBD2 (5 bases). Germline V gene sequence: CDR1 SGHTA, CDR2 FQGNSA. V was cut by 4 bases and J by 7 bases, with 11 bases left in between. The CDR3 runs to 13 residues.

Ten or more counts support this clone. The rearrangement uses TRBV4-3 and TRBJ1-1; the D is unclear. CDR1 is LGHNA and CDR2 is YSLEER in the germline V gene. CDR3 size: 14 residues. V was trimmed by 4 bases and J by 7 bases, leaving 16 bases between them. The CDR3 is CASSPGSGRFEAFF. CDR3 sequence (DNA): TGCGCCAGCAGCCCGGGCTCCGGGCGCTTTGAAGCTTTCTTT.

This sequence joins TRBV7-8 and TRBJ1-1; no firm D call. The length of the CDR3 is 14 residues. Trimming stripped 2 bases from V and 4 bases from J, with 11 bases between. Germline-derived CDR1 and CDR2 are SGHVS and FQNEAQ. CDR3 residues: CASSLYGESTEAFF. CDR3 DNA: TGTGCCAGCAGCTTATATGGGGAGAGCACTGAAGCTTTCTTT.

Only a few counts were recorded for this clone. The chain joins TRBV10-3 to TRBJ1-2; D is ambiguous. V gave up 6 bases and J gave up 0 bases, with 11 bases separating them. Per the germline V gene, CDR1 is ENHRY and CDR2 is SYGVKD. The CDR3 covers 14 residues. The CDR3: CAISSGVSNYGYTF. DNA for the CDR3: TGTGCCATCAGCTCGGGAGTCTCTAACTATGGCTACACCTTC.

This chain joins TRBV19 and TRBJ2-3; D is possibly TRBD2 (6 bases). The CDR3 totals 16 residues. Germline CDR1 LNHDA, CDR2 SQIVND (reference sequence). Trimming left V 5 bases short and J 0 bases short, with 15 bases between. The CDR3 DNA sequence: TGTGCCAGTAGTCCCTTGTCGCGGGGCAGCACAGATACGCAGTATTTT. Translation gives CASSPLSRGSTDTQYF.

The chain recombines TRBV5-1 with TRBJ2-2; no clear D. The ends were cut back, 3 bases at V and 5 bases at J, with 17 bases in the middle. The CDR3 consists of 16 residues. CDR1 SGHRS and CDR2 YFSETQ come from the germline V gene. The CDR3 coding sequence is TGCGCCAGCAGCTCCCCTACCTCTTATGAGACCGGGGAGCTGTTTTTT. This gives the protein CASSSPTSYETGELFF.

The chain recombines TRBV5-1 with TRBJ1-2; possible D gene TRBD1, 6 bases. The length of the CDR3 is 13 residues. CDR1 SGHRS and CDR2 YFSETQ come from the germline V gene. Trimming shortened V by 3 bases and J by 2 bases, and 8 bases separated the two germline ends. CDR3 region: CASSSTGNYGYTF. In nucleotides, the CDR3 is TGCGCCAGCAGCTCAACAGGGAACTATGGCTACACCTTC.

This clone was detected once. DNA for the CDR3: TGTGCCAGCACGGAGCTCGGGGATGGCTACACCTTC. Amino acid sequence: CASTELGDGYTF. This chain joins TRBV6-6 and TRBJ1-2; D is ambiguous. Per the germline V gene, CDR1 is MNHNY and CDR2 is SVGAGI (reference sequence). V lost 7 bases and J lost 6, with 12 bases in between. CDR3 length equals 12 residues.

The chain joins TRBV4-1 to TRBJ1-6; unclear D gene. From germline, CDR1 is MGHRA and CDR2 YSYEKL. The CDR3 is 17 amino acids. The V end was cut by 3 bases, the J end by 0 bases, with 12 bases between. This CDR3 is CASSHPQEISYNSPLHF. The DNA for the CDR3 is TGCGCCAGCAGCCACCCCCAGGAAATCTCCTATAATTCACCCCTCCACTTT.

The chain combines TRBV10-3 with TRBJ1-3; D ambiguous. Trimming pared 2 bases from V and 0 bases from J, leaving 20 bases between. The germline gives CDR1 ENHRY, CDR2 SYGVKD. The CDR3 has 19 residues. CDR3 bases: TGTGCCATCAGTGAGAACCGAAGAAACCGAATTAGCTCTGGAAACACCATATATTTT. Protein product: CAISENRRNRISSGNTIYF.

This chain connects TRBV7-9 to TRBJ2-3; no clear D gene. The germline CDR1 and CDR2 sequences are SEHNR and FQNEAQ (reference sequence). CDR3 size: 15 residues. The V end was cut by 1 base, the J end by 5 bases, with 13 bases between. CDR3 residues: CASSLDLTSRDTQYF. In nucleotides, the CDR3 is TGTGCCAGCAGCTTAGATCTGACATCACGAGATACGCAGTATTTT.

The CDR3 DNA reads as TGTGCCAGCTCACCTCTCCCGGACAGAAACACCGGGGAGCTGTTTTTT. This codes for CASSPLPDRNTGELFF. The chain is built from TRBV18 and TRBJ2-2; TRBD1 is a possible D gene (6 bases). This CDR3 region has 16 residues. The germline gives CDR1 KGHSH, CDR2 LQKENI. V lost 3 bases and J 2 bases, leaving 13 bases between the germline ends.

The chain couples TRBV7-8 to TRBJ2-3; 7 bases map to TRBD2. The CDR3 is 18 residues long. V shed 3 bases and J 5 bases; nucleotides not matched to a gene: 17. Germline lookup yields CDR1 SGHVS and CDR2 FQNEAQ. CDR3: CASSLRDYLSGGGDTQYF. The CDR3 coding sequence is TGTGCCAGCAGCTTGCGGGACTACCTAAGTGGAGGCGGAGATACGCAGTATTTT.

V is TRBV5-1 and J is TRBJ2-7; tentative D call: TRBD1 (6 bases). The germline V gene has CDR1 SGHRS and CDR2 YFSETQ. With 7 bases removed from V and 6 bases from J, the gap between germline ends came to 32 bases. The CDR3 is made up of 18 amino acids. The CDR3 protein is CASAEQGPRPLGKGEQYF. The CDR3 DNA sequence: TGCGCCAGCGCCGAACAGGGACCTAGGCCCCTAGGGAAGGGCGAGCAGTACTTC.

V is TRBV29-1 and J is TRBJ1-2, with D uncertain. Deletions cut 6 bases from V and 4 bases from J, with 21 bases between. The CDR3 sequence is 15 residues long. Germline CDR1 SQVTM, CDR2 ANQGSEA. For the CDR3, the DNA is TGCAGCGTCGGCGGGATTTTACGGGAGACCTATGGCTACACCTTC. Translating gives CSVGGILRETYGYTF.

The V call is TRBV7-3, the J call TRBJ1-1; no reliable D call. Per germline, CDR1 SGHTA and CDR2 FQGTGA. The CDR3 length is 13 residues. Trimming left V 1 base short and J 8 bases short, with 11 bases between. The CDR3 DNA reads TGTGCCAGCAGCTTAATCGGCCAGAGAGAAGCTTTCTTT. It codes for CASSLIGQREAFF.

V usage is TRBV19 and J usage is TRBJ2-1; the match to TRBD2 covers 10 bases. Per the germline V gene, CDR1 is LNHDA and CDR2 is SQIVND (reference sequence). The CDR3 has 12 residues. CDR3 loop: CSSGGAFNEQFF. The CDR3 DNA reads as TGTTCAAGCGGGGGGGCGTTTAATGAGCAGTTCTTC. Full variable domain (remainder filled in from reference TRBV19 and TRBJ2-1): DGGITQSPKYLFRKEGQNVTLSCEQNLNHDAMYWYRQDPGQGLRLIYYSQIVNDFQKGDIAEGYSVSREKKESFPLTVTSAQKNPTAFYLCSSGGAFNEQFFGPGTRLTVL.

The rearrangement links TRBV5-4 to TRBJ2-5; D unclear. Germline V gene sequence: CDR1 SGHNT, CDR2 YYREEE (reference sequence). V shed 0 bases and J shed 2 bases, with 5 bases lying between them. The CDR3 contains 13 residues. CDR3: CASSLVGQETQYF. The CDR3 nucleotides read TGTGCCAGCAGCTTGGTGGGGCAAGAGACCCAGTACTTC.

V usage is TRBV10-3 and J usage is TRBJ1-2; the D gene is possibly TRBD1 (5 bases). The CDR3 totals 15 residues. CDR1 and CDR2 from the germline V gene are ENHRY and SYGVKD. The V and J ends lost 0 bases and 4 bases respectively, with 12 bases between them. As DNA, the CDR3 is TGTGCCATCAGTGAGTCGGGGGAGGGAGGCTATGGCTACACCTTC. It codes for CAISESGEGGYGYTF.

The V call is TRBV27, the J call TRBJ1-1; a weak D match, TRBD1 (6 bases). Trimming pared 2 bases from V and 3 bases from J, leaving 16 bases between. The CDR3 has 16 amino acids. Germline V gives CDR1 MNHEY, CDR2 SMNVEV (reference sequence). CDR3 bases: TGTGCCAGCAGTTTAGGCCGGGGGCACTTGGACACTGAAGCTTTCTTT. Protein product: CASSLGRGHLDTEAFF.

The genes are TRBV5-1 and TRBJ2-3; TRBD2 matches 10 bases. The germline V gene encodes CDR1 SGHRS and CDR2 YFSETQ. Unmatched junction bases numbered 11, after V lost 1 base and J lost 9 bases. The CDR3 covers 16 residues. The DNA of the CDR3 is TGCGCCAGCAGCTTGTCGGTACTAGCGGGATTAACCACGCAGTATTTT. This translates into CASSLSVLAGLTTQYF.

This rearrangement joins TRBV5-1 to TRBJ2-7, with D unclear. The CDR3 consists of 15 residues. The V and J ends lost 0 bases and 2 bases respectively, with 12 bases between them. Germline lookup yields CDR1 SGHRS and CDR2 YFSETQ. The CDR3 protein is CASSLAGHAPYEQYF. For the CDR3, the DNA is TGCGCCAGCAGCTTGGCCGGCCACGCACCCTACGAGCAGTACTTC.